What follows is one TCR beta chain and its context. The antigen it recognizes is unknown. Per-base qualities were not stored, and no clone one base away is much larger. The data originate from a study of OX40 agonist ivuxolimab in advanced cancers. With respect to the entire study: Ivuxolimab, which targeted the costimulatory receptor OX40 (CD134), was an agonistic, fully human IgG2 monoclonal antibody. Intravenous ivuxolimab was administered to patients every 2 weeks at six dose levels: 0.01, 0.1, 0.3, 1.5, 3 and 10 mg/kg. Of the 50 to 55 patients in dose escalation, 19 had hepatocellular carcinoma, some 15 had melanoma, 9 had renal cell carcinoma and 9 had head and neck cancer. In the dose-escalation cohort, 75% to 85% of patients were male, and the mean age was around 60 years with a range of about 20 to 80. Patients were allowed to have had prior anti-PD-1, anti-PD-L1 or anti-CTLA-4 therapy, and 40% of the dose-escalation patients had previously received checkpoint inhibitors. Three dose-escalation patients achieved partial responses, one with hepatocellular carcinoma and two with cutaneous melanoma. Peripheral TCRbeta sequencing was intended to test whether TCR sequence diversity was altered and clonal T-cell expansion was caused by ivuxolimab. The monotherapy dose-escalation portion (N ≈ 50 patients) of the phase I ivuxolimab trial is reported in the paper.

Genomic DNA was isolated from the sorted cells so that the TCRbeta CDR3 region could be sequenced. TCRbeta CDR3 regions were sequenced using the immunoSEQ Assay. Drawn from immuneACCESS, this table holds only the in-frame rearrangements with V and J called that TCRdb kept. Clones are partly lost; checked studies trace under half to an unresolved V gene and leave the rest unexplained. This sample comprises roughly 70,000 clones, roughly 83% of them detected only once. Less than 8% of the sample lies in the top ten. The study at large found these results: In the 0.1-3.0 mg/kg groups, partial responders had among the lowest normalized peripheral clonal expansion, particularly in CD8+ T cells. The antigen specificity of the peripheral T cells that underwent clonal expansion was not determined. After ivuxolimab, more expanded clones were found on average in CD8+ T cells than in CD4+ T cells. Low levels of normalized T-cell clonal expansion were also seen in some nonresponding patients. At doses from 0.1 to 3.0 mg/kg, clonal expansion was seen in both CD4+ and CD8+ blood T cells between baseline and week 6.

The trial excluded patients who had a history of autoimmune disease or were on systemic immunosuppression. Peripheral blood for TCR sequencing was drawn from every dose cohort at baseline, at cycle 4 day 1 and at cycle 7 day 1. The samples were drawn from a first-in-human, open-label, multicenter phase I dose-escalation trial of ivuxolimab. Adults with locally advanced or metastatic melanoma, renal cell, hepatocellular, or head and neck squamous cell carcinoma were enrolled in the trial. Before TCR sequencing, CD4+ T cells and CD8+ T cells from peripheral blood were sorted into separate populations. This clonotype was sampled from an adult with an advanced solid tumor such as melanoma, head and neck, liver or kidney cancer. The sample consisted of CD4+ or CD8+ T cells sorted from blood, taken in a trial of the OX40 agonist ivuxolimab.

The CDR3 loop reads CASTMGGENQPQHF. The nucleotides read TGTGCCAGTACCATGGGGGGGGAAAATCAGCCCCAGCATTTT. The chain was built from TRBV19 and TRBJ1-5, with a tentative D gene TRBD1 over 5 matching bases. The CDR3 spans 14 residues, from the cysteine through the phenylalanine. Only the CDR3 part of the read is kept: 42 bases, read in frame from the first base. A distance of 14 bases separates the germline ends of V and J, which lose 7 bases and 4 bases respectively. The CDR1 and CDR2 encoded by the germline V gene (reference sequence) are LNHDA and SQIVND.